This T cell receptor (beta chain) appears in the sequencing data of a study of blood T cell repertoires in COVID-19 (dated by TCRdb to the early 2020s). Context from the whole study: Samples covering the acute and convalescent phases of COVID-19 were provided by collaborators in the United States, Italy and Spain. The prospective study material was composed of cDNA or gDNA derived from T cells, B-cell-depleted T cells, or PBMCs. The repertoires were released in a freely available public database meant as a resource for research on the immune response to SARS-CoV-2. A de-identified subject ID, COVID-19 status, age in years and sex were almost always included in the sample metadata. The dataset comprised deeply sampled blood TCRbeta repertoires from subjects exposed to, actively infected with, or recovered from COVID-19. Where available, HLA class I and class II types were taken from metadata supplied by the sample provider and were not determined by assay-based typing. The samples were drawn from two sources: the first 160 participants of the ongoing ImmuneRACE study, and 1,200 or so subjects contributed by 6 global collaborators.

TCRbeta CDR3 regions were amplified from genomic DNA by means of the immunoSEQ Assay, a bias-controlled multiplex PCR. The original methods were these. Within the assay, amplification of reference gene primers was used to estimate how many nucleated cells each sample contained. To quantify the absolute abundance of each unique TCRbeta CDR3 rearrangement, sequence reads were collapsed and filtered. For each sample, productive Simpson clonality was calculated as the square root of Simpson's diversity index over productive rearrangements. Here the immuneACCESS table is served through TCRdb, limited to in-frame sequences with V and J called. Missing clones are a known gap in these copies; in checked studies unresolved V genes cover under half, and the rest lacks a known reason. From that table come the V and J calls and clone size; the DNA was used to work out D and trimming. The sample table records approximately 130,000 clones; over 80% of these occur just once. Together, the top ten hold about 2.5% of the sample.

Looking up the germline V gene yields CDR1 SGHDT and CDR2 YYEEEE. For this chain, trimming is 4 bases at the V end and 5 bases at the J end, and the number of junction bases without a gene match is 4. The CDR3 goes from the cysteine to the phenylalanine over 14 residues. Here the CDR3 DNA is all that survives: 42 bases in frame from base 1. Each collaborating institution followed its own protocols to collect whole blood in K2EDTA tubes. For TCRbeta analysis, collaborator samples were shipped as frozen whole blood, as isolated PBMCs, or as DNA extracted from either sample type. Overall study outcomes, separate from this receptor: The quantity of clinical and demographic metadata differed by source and by participant and was supplied without curation.

Concerning this clone: Its antigen has not been determined. There are no base qualities to consult, and no much larger clone falls within one base.

Sequenced material: peripheral blood. The sequence joins TRBV5-6 to TRBJ1-5; 9 central bases correspond to TRBD1. This receptor was identified in a man aged 50-59 years with active COVID-19. The DNA is as follows: TGTGCCAGCAGCCAACAGGGGGCTCATCAGCCCCAGCATTTT. The translation is CASSQQGAHQPQHF.